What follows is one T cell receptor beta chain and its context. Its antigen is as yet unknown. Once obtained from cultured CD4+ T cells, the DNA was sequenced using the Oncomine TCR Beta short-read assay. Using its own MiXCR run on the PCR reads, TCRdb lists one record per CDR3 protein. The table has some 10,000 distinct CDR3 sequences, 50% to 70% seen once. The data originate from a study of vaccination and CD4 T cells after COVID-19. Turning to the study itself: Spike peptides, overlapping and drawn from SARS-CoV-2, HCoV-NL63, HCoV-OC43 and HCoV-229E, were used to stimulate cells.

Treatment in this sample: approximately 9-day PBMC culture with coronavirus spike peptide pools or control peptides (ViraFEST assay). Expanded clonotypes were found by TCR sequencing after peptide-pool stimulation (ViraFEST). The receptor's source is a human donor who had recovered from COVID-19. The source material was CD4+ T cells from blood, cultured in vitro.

Here the CDR3 reads CASRGQGGQPQHF. Written as DNA, the CDR3 is TGTGCCAGCAGGGGACAGGGTGGACAGCCCCAGCATTTT. The rearrangement uses TRBV2 and TRBJ1-5, with 9 nucleotides matching TRBD1. CDR3 length: 13 amino acids. CDR1 and CDR2 from the germline V gene are SNHLY and FYNNEI. J gave up 7 bases and V 6 bases, and 4 bases lay outside the gene matches.